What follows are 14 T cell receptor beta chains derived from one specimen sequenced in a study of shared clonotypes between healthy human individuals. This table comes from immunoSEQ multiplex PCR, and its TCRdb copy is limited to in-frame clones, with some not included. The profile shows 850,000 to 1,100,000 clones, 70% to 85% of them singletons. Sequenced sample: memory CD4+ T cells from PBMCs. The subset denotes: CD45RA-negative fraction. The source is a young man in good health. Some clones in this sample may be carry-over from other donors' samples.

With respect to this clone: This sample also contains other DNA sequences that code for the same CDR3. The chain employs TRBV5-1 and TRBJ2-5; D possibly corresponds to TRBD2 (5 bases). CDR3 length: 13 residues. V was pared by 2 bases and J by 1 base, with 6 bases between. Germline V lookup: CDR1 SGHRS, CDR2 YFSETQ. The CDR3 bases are TGCGCCAGCAGCTTTACTAGCCAAGAGACCCAGTACTTC. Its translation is CASSFTSQETQYF.

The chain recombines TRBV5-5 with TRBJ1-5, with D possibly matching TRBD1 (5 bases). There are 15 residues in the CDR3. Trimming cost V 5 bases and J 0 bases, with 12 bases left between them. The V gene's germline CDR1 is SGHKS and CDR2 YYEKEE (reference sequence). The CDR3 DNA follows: TGTGCCAGCAGACCAACCGGGACTAGCAATCAGCCCCAGCATTTT. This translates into CASRPTGTSNQPQHF.

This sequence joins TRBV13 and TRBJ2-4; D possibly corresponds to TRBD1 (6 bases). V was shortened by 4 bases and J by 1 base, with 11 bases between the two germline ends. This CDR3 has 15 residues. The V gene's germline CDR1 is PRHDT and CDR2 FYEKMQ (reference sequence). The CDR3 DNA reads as TGTGCCAGCAGCTCCAGGGGTTCTGCCAAAAACATTCAGTACTTC. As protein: CASSSRGSAKNIQYF.

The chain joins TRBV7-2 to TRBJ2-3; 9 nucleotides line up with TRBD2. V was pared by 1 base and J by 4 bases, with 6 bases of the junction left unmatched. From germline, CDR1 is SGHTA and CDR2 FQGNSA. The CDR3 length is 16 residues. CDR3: CASSLGVSGSADTQYF. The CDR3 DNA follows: TGTGCCAGCAGCTTAGGGGTTAGCGGGAGTGCAGATACGCAGTATTTT.

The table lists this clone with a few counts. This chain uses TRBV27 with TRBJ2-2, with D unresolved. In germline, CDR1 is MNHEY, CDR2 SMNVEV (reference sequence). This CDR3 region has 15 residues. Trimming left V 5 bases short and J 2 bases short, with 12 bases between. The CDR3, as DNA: TGTGCCAGCAGTACTACAGCCTTCAACACCGGGGAGCTGTTTTTT. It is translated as CASSTTAFNTGELFF.

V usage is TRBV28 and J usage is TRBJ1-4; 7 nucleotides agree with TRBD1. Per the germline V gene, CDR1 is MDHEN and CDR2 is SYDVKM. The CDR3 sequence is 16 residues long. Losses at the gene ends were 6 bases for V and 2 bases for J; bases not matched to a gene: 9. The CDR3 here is CASSRGGASTNEKLFF. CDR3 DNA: TGTGCCAGCAGCAGGGGGGGTGCCTCGACTAATGAAAAACTGTTTTTT.

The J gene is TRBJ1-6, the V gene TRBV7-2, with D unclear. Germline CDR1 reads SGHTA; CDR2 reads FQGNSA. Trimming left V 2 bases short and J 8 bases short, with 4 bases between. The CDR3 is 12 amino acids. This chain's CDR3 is CASSLTYSPLHF. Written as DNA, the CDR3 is TGTGCCAGCAGCTTAACATATTCACCCCTCCACTTT.

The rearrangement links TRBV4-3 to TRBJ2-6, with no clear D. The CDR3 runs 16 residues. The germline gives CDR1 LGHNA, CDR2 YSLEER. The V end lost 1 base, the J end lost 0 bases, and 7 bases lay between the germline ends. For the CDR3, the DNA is TGCGCCAGCAGCCAAGCTCGCGTCTCTGGGGCCAACGTCCTGACTTTC. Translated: CASSQARVSGANVLTF.

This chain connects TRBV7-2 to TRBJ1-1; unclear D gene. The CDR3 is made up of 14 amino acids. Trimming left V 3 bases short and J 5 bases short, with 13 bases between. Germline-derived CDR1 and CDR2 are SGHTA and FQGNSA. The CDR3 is CASSFRAPGTEAFF. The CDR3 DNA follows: TGTGCCAGCAGCTTCCGGGCCCCGGGGACTGAAGCTTTCTTT.

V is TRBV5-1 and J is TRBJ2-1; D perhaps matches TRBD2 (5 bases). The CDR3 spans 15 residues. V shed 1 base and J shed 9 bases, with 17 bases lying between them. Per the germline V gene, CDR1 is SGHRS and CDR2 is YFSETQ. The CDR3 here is CASSLYLPLEGEQFF. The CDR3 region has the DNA TGCGCCAGCAGCTTGTATCTCCCCTTAGAGGGTGAGCAGTTCTTC.

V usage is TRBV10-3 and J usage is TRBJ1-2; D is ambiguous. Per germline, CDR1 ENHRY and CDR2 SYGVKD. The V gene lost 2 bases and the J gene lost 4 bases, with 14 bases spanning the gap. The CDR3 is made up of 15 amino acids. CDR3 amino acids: CAISEPGREGYGYTF. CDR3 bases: TGTGCCATCAGTGAGCCGGGGAGGGAGGGCTATGGCTACACCTTC.

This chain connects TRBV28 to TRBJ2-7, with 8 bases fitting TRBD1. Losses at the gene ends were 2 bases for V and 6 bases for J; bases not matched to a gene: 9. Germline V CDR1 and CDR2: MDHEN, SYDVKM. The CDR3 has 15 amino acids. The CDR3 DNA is TGTGCCAGCAGTTTACCCCAGGGGGCGACTTTCGAGCAGTACTTC. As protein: CASSLPQGATFEQYF.

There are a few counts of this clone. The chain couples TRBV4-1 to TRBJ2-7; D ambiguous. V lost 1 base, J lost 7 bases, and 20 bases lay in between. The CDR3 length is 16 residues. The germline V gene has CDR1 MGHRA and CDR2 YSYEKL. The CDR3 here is CASSQGGRVGFEEQYF. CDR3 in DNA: TGCGCCAGCAGCCAAGGGGGAAGGGTGGGGTTTGAGGAGCAGTACTTC.

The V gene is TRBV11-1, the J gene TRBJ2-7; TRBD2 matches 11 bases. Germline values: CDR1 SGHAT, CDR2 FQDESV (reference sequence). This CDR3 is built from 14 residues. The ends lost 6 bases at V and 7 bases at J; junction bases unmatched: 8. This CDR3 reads CASRGTSGQGEQYF. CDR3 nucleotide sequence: TGTGCCAGCAGAGGGACTAGCGGACAGGGTGAGCAGTACTTC.